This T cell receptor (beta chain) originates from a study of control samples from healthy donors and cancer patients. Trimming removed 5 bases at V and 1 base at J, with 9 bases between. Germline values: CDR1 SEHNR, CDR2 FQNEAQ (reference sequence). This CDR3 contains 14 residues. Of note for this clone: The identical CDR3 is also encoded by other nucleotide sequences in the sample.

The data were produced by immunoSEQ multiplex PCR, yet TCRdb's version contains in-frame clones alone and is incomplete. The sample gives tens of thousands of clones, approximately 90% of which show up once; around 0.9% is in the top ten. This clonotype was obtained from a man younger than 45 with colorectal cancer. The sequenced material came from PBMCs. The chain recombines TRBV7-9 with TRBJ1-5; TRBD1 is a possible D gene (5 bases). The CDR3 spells CASSNQGSNQPQHF. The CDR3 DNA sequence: TGTGCCAGCAGCAACCAGGGAAGCAATCAGCCCCAGCATTTT.